Below are 10 T cell receptor beta chains sequenced from a single sample in a study of graft-versus-host responses after intestinal transplantation. These receptors have no identified antigens. Measured with immunoSEQ multiplex PCR; TCRdb has only the in-frame clones, and not every one. The top ten clones hold 0.3% to 0.4% of a sample with about 81,000 clones, about 88% of them seen once. This sample comprised unstimulated CD4+ T cells sorted from spleen or lymph node cells, obtained before intestinal transplant. These receptor sequences come from a human donor who received an intestinal transplant.

CDR3 in amino acids: CASSIVAYSNQPQHF. The CDR3 DNA follows: TGTGCCAGTAGTATTGTAGCATACAGCAATCAGCCCCAGCATTTT. The chain has TRBV19 and TRBJ1-5; D unclear. This CDR3 is 15 amino acids long. Germline V CDR1 and CDR2: LNHDA, SQIVND (reference sequence). The V end lost 3 bases, the J end lost 1 base, and 10 bases lay between the germline ends.

The V call is TRBV9, the J call TRBJ2-4; D ambiguous. V lost 3 bases and J lost 2, with 18 bases in between. Looked up from germline, CDR1 is SGDLS and CDR2 is YYNGEE. This CDR3 has 17 amino acids. The CDR3 loop reads CASSGLPEIGPKNIQYF. The CDR3 DNA sequence: TGTGCCAGCAGCGGCCTTCCGGAGATTGGTCCCAAAAACATTCAGTACTTC.

To note about this clone: At the DNA level, this CDR3 is encoded by other sequences in the same sample as well. The rearrangement uses TRBV7-2 and TRBJ2-1; possible D gene TRBD2, 5 bases. This CDR3 is built from 15 residues. The ends were cut back, 1 base at V and 1 base at J, with 8 bases in the middle. Germline CDR1 SGHTA, CDR2 FQGNSA. CDR3 coding DNA: TGTGCCAGCAGCTTAGTGGGCGGGTCCTACAATGAGCAGTTCTTC. This encodes CASSLVGGSYNEQFF.

The rearrangement links TRBV5-6 to TRBJ1-4, with D uncertain. The V end lost 4 bases, the J end lost 4 bases, and 17 bases lay between the germline ends. The CDR3 spans 16 residues. Looked up from germline, CDR1 is SGHDT and CDR2 is YYEEEE. DNA of the CDR3: TGTGCCAGCAGCCTAGGTCAAGGAGAACTTAATGAAAAACTGTTTTTT. Translation: CASSLGQGELNEKLFF. The full variable domain, rest sourced from reference TRBV5-6 and TRBJ1-4, is DAGVTQSPTHLIKTRGQQVTLRCSPKSGHDTVSWYQQALGQGPQFIFQYYEEEERQRGNFPDRFSGHQFPNYSSELNVNALLLGDSALYLCASSLGQGELNEKLFFGSGTQLSVL.

This clone was seen only a few times. The CDR3 nucleotides read TGTGCCAGCTCACCACCGTTACTAGCGGGAGGGCCCTACAATGAGCAGTTCTTC. This gives the protein CASSPPLLAGGPYNEQFF. This chain uses TRBV18 with TRBJ2-1, with 13 bases aligning to TRBD2. The CDR3 consists of 18 residues. Trimming took 0 bases from V and 2 from J; bases not matched to a gene: 4. Germline-derived CDR1 and CDR2 are KGHSH and LQKENI. The entire variable domain, with the rest obtained from reference TRBV18 and TRBJ2-1, is as follows: NAGVMQNPRHLVRRRGQEARLRCSPMKGHSHVYWYRQLPEEGLKFMVYLQKENIIDESGMPKERFSAEFPKEGPSILRIQQVVRGDSAAYFCASSPPLLAGGPYNEQFFGPGTRLTVL.

This clone came up a few times. The chain links TRBV19 to TRBJ1-3; D gene uncertain. The CDR3 spans 14 residues. Germline CDR1 is LNHDA and CDR2 is SQIVND (reference sequence). The germline V and J ends were trimmed by 3 bases and 1 base, with 7 bases remaining between them. The CDR3 DNA reads TGTGCCAGTAGTATCGGGGTTTCTGGAAACACCATATATTTT. This encodes CASSIGVSGNTIYF.

The rearrangement uses TRBV27 and TRBJ1-1, with D perhaps matching TRBD1 (5 bases). Germline-derived CDR1 and CDR2 are MNHEY and SMNVEV (reference sequence). The CDR3 totals 13 residues. V was shortened by 5 bases and J by 0 bases, with 7 bases between the two germline ends. In DNA, the CDR3 is TGTGCCAGCAGTCCGACAGTGAACACTGAAGCTTTCTTT. Amino acids: CASSPTVNTEAFF.

The rearrangement uses TRBV28 and TRBJ2-1; TRBD2 agrees at 12 bases. The CDR3 has 18 amino acids. V shed 5 bases, J shed 6 bases, and the junction held 14 bases outside the gene matches. Germline V gene data show CDR1 as MDHEN and CDR2 as SYDVKM. CDR3 nucleotides: TGTGCCAGCAGTCCATCGACAGGGGGACTAGCGGGCACCAATGAGCAGTTCTTC. This codes for CASSPSTGGLAGTNEQFF.

CDR3 nucleotide sequence: TGCGCCAGCCAAAGGACAGGCGCTGGGGCCAACGTCCTGACTTTC. Translating it yields CASQRTGAGANVLTF. V usage is TRBV5-1 and J usage is TRBJ2-6, with 7 bases lining up with TRBD1. The CDR3 is 15 residues long. V was clipped by 7 bases and J by 2 bases; unmatched bases: 6. Germline V CDR1 and CDR2: SGHRS, YFSETQ.

CDR3 nucleotide sequence: TGTGCCAGCAGTTACTCCCGCAGCGGGATGGGGAATGAGCAGTTCTTC. Protein sequence: CASSYSRSGMGNEQFF. The chain recombines TRBV6-6 with TRBJ2-1; 7 bases fit TRBD2. CDR1 and CDR2 from the germline V gene are MNHNY and SVGAGI (reference sequence). The junction had 9 bases not matched to a gene; V was cut back by 0 bases and J by 7 bases. The CDR3 runs to 16 residues.